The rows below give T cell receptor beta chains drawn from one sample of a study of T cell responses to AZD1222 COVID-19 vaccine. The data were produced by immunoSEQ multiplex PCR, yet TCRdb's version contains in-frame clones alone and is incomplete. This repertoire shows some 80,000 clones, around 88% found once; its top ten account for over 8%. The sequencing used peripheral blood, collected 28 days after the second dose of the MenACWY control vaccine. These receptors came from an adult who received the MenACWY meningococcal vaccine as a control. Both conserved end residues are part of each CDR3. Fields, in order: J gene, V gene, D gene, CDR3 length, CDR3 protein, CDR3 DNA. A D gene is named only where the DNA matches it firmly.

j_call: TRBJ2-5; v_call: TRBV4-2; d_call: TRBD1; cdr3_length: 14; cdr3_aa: CASSPPGQQETQYF; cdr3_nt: TGTGCCAGCAGCCCCCCGGGACAGCAAGAGACCCAGTACTTC
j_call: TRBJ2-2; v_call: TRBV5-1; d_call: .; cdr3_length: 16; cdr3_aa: CASSLGGVVNTGELFF; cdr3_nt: TGCGCCAGCAGCTTAGGCGGGGTTGTGAACACCGGGGAGCTGTTTTTT
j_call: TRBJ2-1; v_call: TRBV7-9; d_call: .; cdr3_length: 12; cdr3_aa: CASNGGHNEQFF; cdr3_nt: TGTGCCAGCAATGGTGGTCACAATGAGCAGTTCTTC
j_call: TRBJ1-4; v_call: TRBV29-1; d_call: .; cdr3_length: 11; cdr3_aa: CSVDDSEKLFF; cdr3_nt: TGCAGCGTGGATGACAGTGAAAAACTGTTTTTT
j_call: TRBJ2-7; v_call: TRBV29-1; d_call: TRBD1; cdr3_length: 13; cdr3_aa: CSVEGGQPYEQYF; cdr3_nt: TGCAGCGTTGAAGGGGGACAGCCCTACGAGCAGTACTTC
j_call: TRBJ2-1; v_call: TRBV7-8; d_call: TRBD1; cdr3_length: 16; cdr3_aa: CASSSSGQGAGNEQFF; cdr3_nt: TGTGCCAGCAGCTCTAGCGGACAGGGGGCCGGCAATGAGCAGTTCTTC
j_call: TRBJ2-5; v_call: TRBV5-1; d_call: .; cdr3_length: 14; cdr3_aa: CASNRGGPSETQYF; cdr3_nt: TGCGCCAGCAACCGTGGGGGGCCGTCCGAGACCCAGTACTTC
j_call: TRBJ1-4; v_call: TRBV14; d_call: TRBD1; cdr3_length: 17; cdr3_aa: CASSQLGQGSANEKLFF; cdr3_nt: TGTGCCAGCAGCCAACTCGGACAGGGGTCGGCTAATGAAAAACTGTTTTTT
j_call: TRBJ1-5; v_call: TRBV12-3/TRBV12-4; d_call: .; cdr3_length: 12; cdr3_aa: CASSSFNQPQHF; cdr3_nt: TGTGCCAGCAGTTCCTTTAATCAGCCCCAGCATTTT
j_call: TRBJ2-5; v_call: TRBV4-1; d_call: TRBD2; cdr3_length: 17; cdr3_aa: CASSPLGLVITQETQYF; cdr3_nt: TGCGCCAGCAGCCCCCTGGGACTAGTCATCACCCAAGAGACCCAGTACTTC
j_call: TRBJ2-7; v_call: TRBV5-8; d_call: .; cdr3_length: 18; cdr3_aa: CASSYLWGSRIQAYEQYF; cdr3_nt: TGTGCCAGCAGCTACCTCTGGGGTAGCAGGATCCAAGCCTACGAGCAGTACTTC
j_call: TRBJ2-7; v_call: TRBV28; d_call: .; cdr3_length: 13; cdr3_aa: CASMETRTYEQYF; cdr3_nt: TGTGCCAGCATGGAGACACGTACCTACGAGCAGTACTTC